This T cell receptor (beta chain) was recorded in a study of shared clonotypes between healthy human individuals. Sequenced by immunoSEQ multiplex PCR; TCRdb stores in-frame clones only, minus some. In the table there are roughly 410,000 clones, 96% of which are singletons. The CDR3 is 15 residues long. After removal of 6 bases from V and 5 bases from J, the junction contained 8 bases not matched to a gene. The germline V gene encodes CDR1 SNHLY and CDR2 FYNNEI. The TCR sequence derives from a man younger than 45 in good health. The specimen sequenced was memory CD8+ T cells sorted from blood. The subset is: CD45RO+ cells pooled with CCR7-negative TemRA cells. J is TRBJ2-1 and V is TRBV2; TRBD2 agrees at 9 bases. The CDR3 loop reads CASSRGLALDNEQFF. The CDR3 region has the DNA TGTGCCAGCAGCCGTGGACTAGCGCTGGACAATGAGCAGTTCTTC.